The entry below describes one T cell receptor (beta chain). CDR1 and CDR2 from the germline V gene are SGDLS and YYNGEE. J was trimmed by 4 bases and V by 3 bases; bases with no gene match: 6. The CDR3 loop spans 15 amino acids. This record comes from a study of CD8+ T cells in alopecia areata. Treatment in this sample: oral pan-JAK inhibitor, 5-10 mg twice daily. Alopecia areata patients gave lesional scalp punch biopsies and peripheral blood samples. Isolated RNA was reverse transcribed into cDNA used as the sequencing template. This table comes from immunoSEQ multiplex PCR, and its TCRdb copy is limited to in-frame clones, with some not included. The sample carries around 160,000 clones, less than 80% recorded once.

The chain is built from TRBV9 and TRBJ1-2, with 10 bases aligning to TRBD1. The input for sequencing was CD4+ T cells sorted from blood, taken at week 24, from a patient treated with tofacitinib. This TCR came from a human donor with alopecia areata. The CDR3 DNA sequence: TGTGCCAGCAGCGAGGGGACAGGGGCGAGCTATGGCTACACCTTC. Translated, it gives CASSEGTGASYGYTF.